Each of the 20 T cell receptor beta chains below was sequenced from the same sample in a study of T and B cells in COVID-19 patients. BIOMED2 TRB-A/B primer pools were used in multiplex TRB PCR. TCRdb reanalysed the multiplex PCR reads using MiXCR and keeps one entry per CDR3 protein. In the table there are 20,000 to 25,000 distinct CDR3 sequences, about 30% of which are singletons. From blood, about 240-550 ng of genomic DNA served as TRB template. Material for sequencing was blood. The receptors stem from a human donor who had recovered from COVID-19.

CDR3 bases: TGTGCCAGCTCAGCGGACAGCACTGACTCTGGAAACACCATATATTTT. Translated, it gives CASSADSTDSGNTIYF. The chain has TRBV18 and TRBJ1-3, with D possibly matching TRBD1 (6 bases). The CDR3 spans 16 residues. Germline lookup yields CDR1 KGHSH and CDR2 LQKENI. V shed 5 bases and J shed 0 bases, with 14 bases lying between them.

This clonotype counts as medium-sized. This sequence joins TRBV11-3 and TRBJ2-5; possible D gene TRBD2, 6 bases. CDR1 is SGHNT and CDR2 is YENEEA in the germline V gene. The CDR3 is made up of 14 amino acids. The V end lost 5 bases, the J end lost 4 bases, and 14 bases lay between the germline ends. The CDR3 region has the DNA TGTGCCAGCAGCCCCCAACCGGAGGGAGAGACCCAGTACTTC. Amino acid sequence: CASSPQPEGETQYF.

This clonotype was counted only a few times. This sequence joins TRBV5-1 and TRBJ2-1, with 7 bases aligning to TRBD1. CDR1 and CDR2 from the germline V gene are SGHRS and YFSETQ. The CDR3 is 15 residues long. Trimming removed 0 bases from V and 1 base from J; junction bases left unmatched: 1. The CDR3 loop is CASSLGQGSYNEQFF. CDR3 in DNA: TGCGCCAGCAGCTTGGGACAGGGTTCCTACAATGAGCAGTTCTTC.

The chain joins TRBV28 to TRBJ1-5; D may be TRBD1 (5 bases). The CDR3 totals 13 residues. The V and J ends lost 5 bases and 1 base respectively, with 6 bases between them. Germline CDR1 reads MDHEN; CDR2 reads SYDVKM. The CDR3 sequence is CASSRDSNQPQHF. CDR3 DNA: TGTGCCAGCAGTCGGGACAGCAATCAGCCCCAGCATTTT.

In this sample, this clonotype turned up a few times. In nucleotides, the CDR3 is TGTGCCATCACCCCTAACGGGGGCACCACAGATACGCAGTATTTT. Translating gives CAITPNGGTTDTQYF. The genes are TRBV10-3 and TRBJ2-3; D possibly uses TRBD1 or TRBD2 (6 bases each). Germline CDR1 and CDR2: ENHRY and SYGVKD. The CDR3 runs 15 residues. Trimming pared 7 bases from V and 2 bases from J, leaving 16 bases between.

V is TRBV11-3 and J is TRBJ2-2; TRBD2 matches 8 bases. The CDR3 runs to 15 residues. CDR1 SGHNT and CDR2 YENEEA come from the germline V gene. The V and J ends lost 6 bases and 4 bases, in that order; junction bases with no gene match: 7. The CDR3 sequence is CASSIAGIGTGELFF. The CDR3 nucleotides read TGTGCCAGCAGTATAGCGGGGATTGGCACCGGGGAGCTGTTTTTT. The entire variable domain, with the rest obtained from reference TRBV11-3 and TRBJ2-2, is as follows: EAGVVQSPRYKIIEKKQPVAFWCNPISGHNTLYWYLQNLGQGPELLIRYENEEAVDDSQLPKDRFSAERLKGVDSTLKIQPAELGDSAVYLCASSIAGIGTGELFFGEGSRLTVL.

This clonotype has at least ten counts. The chain employs TRBV15 and TRBJ2-4; TRBD1 or TRBD2 may be the D gene (6 bases each). The CDR3 is 13 amino acids. V was pared by 9 bases and J by 9 bases, with 18 bases between. From germline, CDR1 is LNHNV and CDR2 YYDKDF (reference sequence). CDR3 bases: TGTGCCACGTGTCGGGGGCGGGGATCCATTCAGTACTTC. It yields the protein CATCRGRGSIQYF. The full variable domain, completed using reference TRBV15 and TRBJ2-4, is DAMVIQNPRYQVTQFGKPVTLSCSQTLNHNVMYWYQQKSSQAPKLLFHYYDKDFNNEADTPDNFQSRRPNTSFCFLDIRSPGLGDTAMYLCATCRGRGSIQYFGAGTRLSVL.

There are many counts of this clonotype. This chain links TRBV5-5 with TRBJ2-1; D uncertain. Germline CDR1 reads SGHKS; CDR2 reads YYEKEE (reference sequence). The germline V and J ends were trimmed by 0 bases and 7 bases, with 8 bases remaining between them. This CDR3 is built from 13 residues. The CDR3 sequence is CASSLAAENEQFF. CDR3 nucleotide sequence: TGTGCCAGCAGCTTGGCCGCGGAGAATGAGCAGTTCTTC.

The rearrangement links TRBV7-9 to TRBJ2-5; TRBD2 is a possible D gene (7 bases). V lost 5 bases and J lost 2, with 18 bases in between. The length of the CDR3 is 16 residues. The germline gives CDR1 SEHNR, CDR2 FQNEAQ (reference sequence). The CDR3 DNA reads TGTGCCAGCAGCCCGAAGGGCGGGGGCCCTCAAGAGACCCAGTACTTC. It codes for CASSPKGGGPQETQYF.

In its sample, this clonotype ranks as medium-sized (0.01 to 0.1%). The V gene is TRBV19, the J gene TRBJ2-3, with 7 bases identical to TRBD1. The V segment lost 7 bases and the J segment 0 bases; nucleotides outside the gene matches: 7. The CDR3 is made up of 15 amino acids. In germline, CDR1 is LNHDA, CDR2 SQIVND (reference sequence). CDR3 region: CASNHRGTSTDTQYF. Written as DNA, the CDR3 is TGTGCCAGTAATCACAGGGGAACTAGCACAGATACGCAGTATTTT. Based on the CDR3 plus reference TRBV19 and TRBJ2-3, the full variable domain is DGGITQSPKYLFRKEGQNVTLSCEQNLNHDAMYWYRQDPGQGLRLIYYSQIVNDFQKGDIAEGYSVSREKKESFPLTVTSAQKNPTAFYLCASNHRGTSTDTQYFGPGTRLTVL.

Sample share makes this clonotype medium-sized. The chain uses TRBV19 and TRBJ2-7; perhaps TRBD1 as D (5 bases). V lost 5 bases and J lost 2, with 13 bases in between. The CDR3 contains 14 residues. Germline CDR1 is LNHDA and CDR2 is SQIVND (reference sequence). CDR3 region: CASSPGDSTYEQYF. The CDR3 DNA is TGTGCCAGTAGTCCAGGCGACAGTACCTACGAGCAGTACTTC.

The rearrangement links TRBV6-1 to TRBJ1-1; D remains ambiguous. Deletions cut 8 bases from V and 1 base from J, with 14 bases between. Germline V lookup: CDR1 MNHNS, CDR2 SASEGT. The CDR3 spans 14 residues. CDR3 amino acids: CASDLFGPNTEAFF. CDR3 nucleotides: TGTGCCAGCGACCTATTCGGGCCGAACACTGAAGCTTTCTTT.

This clonotype occurred a few times. The V gene is TRBV18, the J gene TRBJ2-2; no clear D gene. The CDR3 contains 12 residues. Trimming took off 5 bases at V and 3 bases at J, with 4 bases between the two ends. Germline CDR1 reads KGHSH; CDR2 reads LQKENI. The CDR3 loop reads CASSTDTGELFF. As DNA, the CDR3 is TGTGCCAGCTCAACCGACACCGGGGAGCTGTTTTTT.

The V and J genes are TRBV5-1 and TRBJ2-2; 8 bases fit TRBD1. Germline V gene sequence: CDR1 SGHRS, CDR2 YFSETQ. There are 17 residues in the CDR3. Germline trimming cut 4 bases from V and 7 bases from J; bases unmatched to any gene: 15. The DNA of the CDR3 is TGCGCCAGCAGCCGGTCGGTTGCCAGGGGGCATGGCGGGGAGCTGTTTTTT. The encoded protein is CASSRSVARGHGGELFF.

This clonotype was seen repeatedly, ten times or more. This chain uses TRBV6-5 with TRBJ1-4; possibly TRBD1 for D (6 bases). Trimming took off 0 bases at V and 2 bases at J, with 7 bases between the two ends. The CDR3 extends over 15 amino acids. CDR1 is MNHEY and CDR2 is SVGAGI in the germline V gene. This chain's CDR3 is CASSYSGATNEKLFF. In nucleotides, the CDR3 is TGTGCCAGCAGTTACTCGGGGGCGACTAATGAAAAACTGTTTTTT.

The sample holds many counts of this clonotype. The chain joins TRBV6-5 to TRBJ2-5; D remains ambiguous. The V gene's germline CDR1 is MNHEY and CDR2 SVGAGI. Trimming stripped 9 bases from V and 5 bases from J, with 16 bases between. This CDR3 spans 13 amino acids. As DNA, the CDR3 is TGTGCCAGTACCTTACCTGGGTCGGAGACCCAGTACTTC. It encodes CASTLPGSETQYF.

The V call is TRBV5-4, the J call TRBJ2-2; D remains unclear. Germline V gene sequence: CDR1 SGHNT, CDR2 YYREEE (reference sequence). The CDR3 totals 14 residues. Trimming left V 4 bases short and J 5 bases short, with 12 bases between. The CDR3 nucleotides read TGTGCCAGCAGCCCCGAAAGTTTTACCGGGGAGCTGTTTTTT. Translating gives CASSPESFTGELFF. Full variable domain (outside the CDR3, taken from reference TRBV5-4 and TRBJ2-2): ETGVTQSPTHLIKTRGQQVTLRCSSQSGHNTVSWYQQALGQGPQFIFQYYREEENGRGNFPPRFSGLQFPNYSSELNVNALELDDSALYLCASSPESFTGELFFGEGSRLTVL.

This clonotype came up a few times. In DNA, the CDR3 is TGTGCCAGCAGTTTTTGGGGGATGAACACTGAAGCTTTCTTT. It yields the protein CASSFWGMNTEAFF. This chain connects TRBV12-3 or TRBV12-4 to TRBJ1-1, with D perhaps matching TRBD1 (5 bases). The V end was cut by 3 bases, the J end by 0 bases, with 8 bases between. This CDR3 comprises 14 residues.

The V call is TRBV6-1, the J call TRBJ1-1, with D maybe TRBD1 (5 bases). V was shortened by 1 base and J by 4 bases, with 13 bases between the two germline ends. The CDR3 runs 15 residues. Per the germline V gene, CDR1 is MNHNS and CDR2 is SASEGT. The CDR3 bases are TGTGCCAGCAGTGAAGGGGGGGGATGGAGCACTGAAGCTTTCTTT. Its translation is CASSEGGGWSTEAFF.

This clonotype was seen only a few times. This sequence joins TRBV6-5 and TRBJ1-2; D call uncertain. Germline loops: CDR1 MNHEY, CDR2 SVGAGI. CDR3 length: 16 residues. Trimming took 0 bases from V and 4 from J, leaving 15 bases between them. Written as DNA, the CDR3 is TGTGCCAGCAGTTACTCGAGTACCCGGGTCTTCTATGGCTACACCTTC. Amino acids: CASSYSSTRVFYGYTF.